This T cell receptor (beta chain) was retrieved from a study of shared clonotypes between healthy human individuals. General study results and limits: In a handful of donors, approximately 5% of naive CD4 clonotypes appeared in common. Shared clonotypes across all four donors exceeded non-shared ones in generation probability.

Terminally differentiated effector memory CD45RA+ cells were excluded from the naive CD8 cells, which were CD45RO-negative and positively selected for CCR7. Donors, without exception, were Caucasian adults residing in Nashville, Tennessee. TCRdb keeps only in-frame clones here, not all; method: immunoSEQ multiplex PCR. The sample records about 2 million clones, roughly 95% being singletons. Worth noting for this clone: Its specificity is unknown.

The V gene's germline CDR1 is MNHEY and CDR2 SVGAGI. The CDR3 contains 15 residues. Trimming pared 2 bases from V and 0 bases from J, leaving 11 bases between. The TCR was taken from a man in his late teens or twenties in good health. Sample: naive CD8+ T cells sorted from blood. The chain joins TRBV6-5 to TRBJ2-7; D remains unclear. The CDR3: CASSYDPSNSYEQYF. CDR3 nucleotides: TGTGCCAGCAGTTACGATCCGTCCAACTCCTACGAGCAGTACTTC.